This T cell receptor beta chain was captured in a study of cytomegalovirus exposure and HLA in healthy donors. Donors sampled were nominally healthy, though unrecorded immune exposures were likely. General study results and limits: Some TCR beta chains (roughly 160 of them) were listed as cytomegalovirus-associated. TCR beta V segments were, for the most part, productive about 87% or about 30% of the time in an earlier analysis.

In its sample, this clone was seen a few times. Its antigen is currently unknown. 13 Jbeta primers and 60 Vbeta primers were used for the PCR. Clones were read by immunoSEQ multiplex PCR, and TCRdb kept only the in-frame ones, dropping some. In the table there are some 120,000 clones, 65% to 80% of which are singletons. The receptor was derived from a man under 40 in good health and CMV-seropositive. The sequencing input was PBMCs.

The chain's CDR3 is CATSPRGKNTEAFF. In nucleotides, the CDR3 is TGCGCCACCTCTCCCAGGGGCAAGAACACTGAAGCTTTCTTT. The genes are TRBV5-1 and TRBJ1-1; TRBD1 might be the D (6 bases). Per the germline V gene, CDR1 is SGHRS and CDR2 is YFSETQ. The V end lost 9 bases, the J end lost 1 base, and 16 bases lay between the germline ends. This CDR3 region has 14 residues.